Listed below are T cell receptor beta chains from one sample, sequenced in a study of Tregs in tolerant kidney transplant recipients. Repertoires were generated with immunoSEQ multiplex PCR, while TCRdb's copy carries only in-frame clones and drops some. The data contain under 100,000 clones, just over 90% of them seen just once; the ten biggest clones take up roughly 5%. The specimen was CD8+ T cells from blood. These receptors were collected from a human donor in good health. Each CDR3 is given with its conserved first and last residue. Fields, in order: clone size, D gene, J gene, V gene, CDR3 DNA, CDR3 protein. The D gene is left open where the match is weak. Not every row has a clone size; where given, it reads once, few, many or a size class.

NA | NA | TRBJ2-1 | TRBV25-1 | TGTGCCAGCACGTTGGTGGGGCCCAATGAGCAGTTCTTC | CASTLVGPNEQFF
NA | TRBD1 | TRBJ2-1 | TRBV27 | TGTGCCAGCAGTTCCCAGGGGGCGCGAAATGAGCAGTTCTTC | CASSSQGARNEQFF
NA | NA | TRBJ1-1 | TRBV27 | TGTGCCAGCAGCTTATCGCGACCCTGGACTGAAGCTTTCTTT | CASSLSRPWTEAFF
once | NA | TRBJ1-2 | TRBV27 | TGTGCCAGCAGCTTCGGACAGTCTAACTATGGCTACACCTTC | CASSFGQSNYGYTF
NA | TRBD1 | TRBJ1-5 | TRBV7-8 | TGTGCCAGCAGCTTAGGAGGACAGGCGTCGTATAGCAATCAGCCCCAGCATTTT | CASSLGGQASYSNQPQHF
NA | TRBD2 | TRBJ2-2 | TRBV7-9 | TGTGCCCGTTCGGGGCTAGCGGGGGCCACCGGGGAGCTGTTTTTT | CARSGLAGATGELFF
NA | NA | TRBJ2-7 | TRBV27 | TGTGCCAGCAGTTTTGGTTATCCCTACGAGCAGTACTTC | CASSFGYPYEQYF
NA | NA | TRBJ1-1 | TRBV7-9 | TGTGCCAGCAGCTTAGTATCAGGGGCTTCCACTGAAGCTTTCTTT | CASSLVSGASTEAFF
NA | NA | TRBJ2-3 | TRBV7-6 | TGTGCCAGCAGCCCCCGACGGGGCCCTCTCGGGGCAGATACGCAGTATTTT | CASSPRRGPLGADTQYF
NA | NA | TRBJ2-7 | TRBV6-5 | TGTGCCAGCAGCCTGGACGGCCTTTACGAGCAGTACTTC | CASSLDGLYEQYF
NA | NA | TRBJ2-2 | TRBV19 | TGTGCCAGTAGTTTAGCAGATTCGGACCTCTACGGGGAGCTGTTTTTT | CASSLADSDLYGELFF
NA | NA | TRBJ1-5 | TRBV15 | TGTGCCACCAGTCTCAGAGGCCAGTGGGGCCATAGCAATCAGCCCCAGCATTTT | CATSLRGQWGHSNQPQHF
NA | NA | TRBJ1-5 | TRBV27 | TGTGCCAGCAGTTCTCGCCGGGGATTCAATCAGCCCCAGCATTTT | CASSSRRGFNQPQHF
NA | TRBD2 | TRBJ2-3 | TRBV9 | TGTGCCAGCAGCGTAGACCCCCAGAGCGGGAGGGCCCTGGATACGCAGTATTTT | CASSVDPQSGRALDTQYF
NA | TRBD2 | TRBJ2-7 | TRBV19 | TGTGCCAGTAGTTGGGTAGCGGGAGGCCCCACCTTTCGCGGGCAGTACTTC | CASSWVAGGPTFRGQYF